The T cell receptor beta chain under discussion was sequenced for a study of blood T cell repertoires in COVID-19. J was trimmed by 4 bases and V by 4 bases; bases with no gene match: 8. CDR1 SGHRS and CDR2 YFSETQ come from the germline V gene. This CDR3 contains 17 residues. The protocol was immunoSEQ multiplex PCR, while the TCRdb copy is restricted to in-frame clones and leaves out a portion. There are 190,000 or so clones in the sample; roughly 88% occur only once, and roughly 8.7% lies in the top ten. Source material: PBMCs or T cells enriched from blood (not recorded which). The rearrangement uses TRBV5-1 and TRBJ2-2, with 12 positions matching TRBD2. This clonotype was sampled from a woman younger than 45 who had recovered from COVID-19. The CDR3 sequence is CASSGEGLAGFTGELFF. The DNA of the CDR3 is TGCGCCAGCAGCGGGGAAGGACTAGCGGGATTCACCGGGGAGCTGTTTTTT. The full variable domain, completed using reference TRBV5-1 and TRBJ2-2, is KAGVTQTPRYLIKTRGQQVTLSCSPISGHRSVSWYQQTPGQGLQFLFEYFSETQRNKGNFPGRFSGRQFSNSRSEMNVSTLELGDSALYLCASSGEGLAGFTGELFFGEGSRLTVL.